This TCR beta chain was captured in a study of T cell responses to AZD1222 COVID-19 vaccine. The germline CDR1 and CDR2 sequences are MNHEY and SVGAGI. The CDR3 length is 15 residues. J was trimmed by 4 bases and V by 6 bases; bases with no gene match: 11. Assay used: immunoSEQ multiplex PCR; TCRdb lists only in-frame clones, some missing. This sample has 150,000 to 200,000 clones; around 90% occur once, and the top ten carry approximately 1.9%. The V call is TRBV6-5, the J call TRBJ2-5; 7 bases map to TRBD2. Source: peripheral blood, taken 28 days after the second AZD1222 dose. The TCR sequence derives from an adult who received the AZD1222 COVID-19 vaccine. The chain's CDR3 is CASSPLTSASETQYF. CDR3 nucleotides: TGTGCCAGCAGCCCCTTAACTAGCGCCTCAGAGACCCAGTACTTC.